The rows below give T cell receptor beta chains drawn from one sample of a study of T cell responses to AZD1222 COVID-19 vaccine. Sequenced by immunoSEQ multiplex PCR; TCRdb stores in-frame clones only, minus some. The sample holds more than 95,000 clones, 70% to 90% seen once. The sample was peripheral blood, taken on day 0 of AZD1222 vaccination. These receptors came from an adult in good health. The CDR3 runs from the conserved cysteine through the conserved F or W. A D gene is named only where the DNA matches it firmly. Clone size appears in some rows only: once, few, many, or a class for an expanded clone.

CDR3 DNA: TGCGCCAGCAGCGGGGCTACAGGGATGTCGGTCTATGGCTACACCTTC
CDR3 protein: CASSGATGMSVYGYTF
clone size: NA
V gene: TRBV5-1
D gene: NA
J gene: TRBJ1-2

CDR3 DNA: TGTGCCAGCAGCTTTAAGGGGGGCTACACCTTC
CDR3 protein: CASSFKGGYTF
clone size: NA
V gene: TRBV7-9
D gene: NA
J gene: TRBJ1-2

CDR3 DNA: TGTGCCATCAGTGAGGAGGGAGGGTACAATGAGCAGTTCTTC
CDR3 protein: CAISEEGGYNEQFF
clone size: once
V gene: TRBV10-3
D gene: TRBD2
J gene: TRBJ2-1

CDR3 DNA: TGTGCCAGCAGCCAAAAGGGCGCCCTACTAGCGGGGGTCCACAATGAGCAGTTCTTC
CDR3 protein: CASSQKGALLAGVHNEQFF
clone size: NA
V gene: TRBV14
D gene: TRBD2
J gene: TRBJ2-1

CDR3 DNA: TGTGCCAGTAGCCCGACGGGCACAGATACGCAGTATTTT
CDR3 protein: CASSPTGTDTQYF
clone size: NA
V gene: TRBV19
D gene: NA
J gene: TRBJ2-3

CDR3 DNA: TGTGCCAGCAGCTCAGCGGGAGGAGGGAAAGAGACCCAGTACTTC
CDR3 protein: CASSSAGGGKETQYF
clone size: NA
V gene: TRBV5-4
D gene: TRBD2
J gene: TRBJ2-5

CDR3 DNA: TGTGCCAGCAGCTCAAGGACAGGGGGTGGGTATGGCTACACCTTC
CDR3 protein: CASSSRTGGGYGYTF
clone size: NA
V gene: TRBV7-9
D gene: TRBD1
J gene: TRBJ1-2

CDR3 DNA: TGTGCCAGCAGGCAGGGGTCCCGAGAGACCCAGTACTTC
CDR3 protein: CASRQGSRETQYF
clone size: NA
V gene: TRBV25-1
D gene: NA
J gene: TRBJ2-5

CDR3 DNA: TGTGCCTCGAGGGCAAGGGTGTTCACTGAAGCTTTCTTT
CDR3 protein: CASRARVFTEAFF
clone size: once
V gene: TRBV6-5
D gene: NA
J gene: TRBJ1-1

CDR3 DNA: TGTGCCAGCACCCGGGGCAGGGGGACCTACGAGCAGTACTTC
CDR3 protein: CASTRGRGTYEQYF
clone size: NA
V gene: TRBV6-5
D gene: TRBD1
J gene: TRBJ2-7

CDR3 DNA: TGCGCCAGCAGCGCACCGGGCGATAATCAGCCCCAGCATTTT
CDR3 protein: CASSAPGDNQPQHF
clone size: NA
V gene: TRBV5-1
D gene: NA
J gene: TRBJ1-5

CDR3 DNA: TGTGCCAGTTCGTGGCAGGGGATGAACACTGAAGCTTTCTTT
CDR3 protein: CASSWQGMNTEAFF
clone size: NA
V gene: TRBV19
D gene: NA
J gene: TRBJ1-1

CDR3 DNA: TGTGCCAGCAGCCCTGCGGGGGCCCCGGGTGAAAAACTGTTTTTT
CDR3 protein: CASSPAGAPGEKLFF
clone size: once
V gene: TRBV11-2
D gene: NA
J gene: TRBJ1-4

CDR3 DNA: TGCGCCAGCAGCCAATCCCAAAGGGCAGGGGTGACCTACGAGCAGTACTTC
CDR3 protein: CASSQSQRAGVTYEQYF
clone size: NA
V gene: TRBV4-1
D gene: NA
J gene: TRBJ2-7

CDR3 DNA: TGTGCCAGCAGTTATAACCCCTACGAGCAGTACTTC
CDR3 protein: CASSYNPYEQYF
clone size: NA
V gene: TRBV6-5
D gene: NA
J gene: TRBJ2-7

CDR3 DNA: TGTGCCATCAGTTCTCGGGGATCGGGTCAGCCCCAGCATTTT
CDR3 protein: CAISSRGSGQPQHF
clone size: NA
V gene: TRBV10-3
D gene: NA
J gene: TRBJ1-5

CDR3 DNA: TGCGCCAGCAGCTTGGCGGGGATAACTAATGAAAAACTGTTTTTT
CDR3 protein: CASSLAGITNEKLFF
clone size: NA
V gene: TRBV5-1
D gene: NA
J gene: TRBJ1-4

CDR3 DNA: TGTGCCAGCAGCCCCGTAGGGCGGACTAACTATGGCTACACCTTC
CDR3 protein: CASSPVGRTNYGYTF
clone size: NA
V gene: TRBV5-6
D gene: NA
J gene: TRBJ1-2

CDR3 DNA: TGTGCCAGCAGCCAAGATCAGAACCGCTGGGAGACCCAGTACTTC
CDR3 protein: CASSQDQNRWETQYF
clone size: NA
V gene: TRBV14
D gene: NA
J gene: TRBJ2-5

CDR3 DNA: TGCGCCAGCAGCCCGGACGATTACGAGCAGTACTTC
CDR3 protein: CASSPDDYEQYF
clone size: NA
V gene: TRBV4-1
D gene: NA
J gene: TRBJ2-7

CDR3 DNA: TGTGCCACCAGCAGAGTGGTAGCGGGGACAGATACGCAGTATTTT
CDR3 protein: CATSRVVAGTDTQYF
clone size: NA
V gene: TRBV15
D gene: TRBD2
J gene: TRBJ2-3

CDR3 DNA: TGTGCCTGGAGTGTACCCGGAAACACCATATATTTT
CDR3 protein: CAWSVPGNTIYF
clone size: NA
V gene: TRBV30
D gene: NA
J gene: TRBJ1-3

CDR3 DNA: TGTGCCAGCAGCTCTGCTGGACTAGGGTACAATGAGCAGTTCTTC
CDR3 protein: CASSSAGLGYNEQFF
clone size: NA
V gene: TRBV7-2
D gene: TRBD2
J gene: TRBJ2-1

CDR3 DNA: TGTGCCAGCAGCTTAATAGCGGGGACCTACAATGAGCAGTTCTTC
CDR3 protein: CASSLIAGTYNEQFF
clone size: NA
V gene: TRBV7-2
D gene: TRBD2
J gene: TRBJ2-1

CDR3 DNA: TGCGCCAGCAGCCTTCAGCAGGGTACGAACACTGAAGCTTTCTTT
CDR3 protein: CASSLQQGTNTEAFF
clone size: NA
V gene: TRBV4-3
D gene: NA
J gene: TRBJ1-1

CDR3 DNA: TGTGCCAGCAGCCCAGTTACAGGAAACGAGCAGTACTTC
CDR3 protein: CASSPVTGNEQYF
clone size: NA
V gene: TRBV12-3/TRBV12-4
D gene: NA
J gene: TRBJ2-7

CDR3 DNA: TGTGCCAGCAGCCCTGCGCAGGGGTCCTATAATTCACCCCTCCACTTT
CDR3 protein: CASSPAQGSYNSPLHF
clone size: NA
V gene: TRBV7-9
D gene: NA
J gene: TRBJ1-6

CDR3 DNA: TGTGCCAGCATATCTCGGGGCGCTAGCACAGATACGCAGTATTTT
CDR3 protein: CASISRGASTDTQYF
clone size: once
V gene: TRBV28
D gene: NA
J gene: TRBJ2-3

CDR3 DNA: TGTGCCATCAGTGAGGGAGACAGGAGCTATGGCTACACCTTC
CDR3 protein: CAISEGDRSYGYTF
clone size: NA
V gene: TRBV10-3
D gene: NA
J gene: TRBJ1-2

CDR3 DNA: TGTGCCAGCAGCGATTATGCCGGGACAGGGAACTATGGCTACACCTTC
CDR3 protein: CASSDYAGTGNYGYTF
clone size: once
V gene: TRBV27
D gene: TRBD1
J gene: TRBJ1-2

CDR3 DNA: TGTGCCATCAGTGGACAGGGGGAGCATGGCTACACCTTC
CDR3 protein: CAISGQGEHGYTF
clone size: NA
V gene: TRBV10-3
D gene: TRBD1
J gene: TRBJ1-2

CDR3 DNA: TGTGCCAGCAGCCCCCTCCCGGCAACCTTCTACGAGCAGTACTTC
CDR3 protein: CASSPLPATFYEQYF
clone size: NA
V gene: TRBV9
D gene: NA
J gene: TRBJ2-7

CDR3 DNA: TGTGCCAGCAGGTCCGGAGCTAACTATGGCTACACCTTC
CDR3 protein: CASRSGANYGYTF
clone size: NA
V gene: TRBV28
D gene: NA
J gene: TRBJ1-2

CDR3 DNA: TGTGCCAGCAGCCCGGGCGGTACTGGAAACACCATATATTTT
CDR3 protein: CASSPGGTGNTIYF
clone size: few
V gene: TRBV6-6
D gene: NA
J gene: TRBJ1-3

CDR3 DNA: TGTGCCACCCTAGGGGACGGAGCCTACGAGCAGTACTTC
CDR3 protein: CATLGDGAYEQYF
clone size: NA
V gene: TRBV10-3
D gene: NA
J gene: TRBJ2-7

CDR3 DNA: TGTGCCTGGGAGCCTAGCGGGAGTCTCAATGAGCAGTTCTTC
CDR3 protein: CAWEPSGSLNEQFF
clone size: NA
V gene: TRBV30
D gene: TRBD2
J gene: TRBJ2-1

CDR3 DNA: TGTGCCAGCAGCCACGGACTATCAGGGCTGCAGCAGTACTTC
CDR3 protein: CASSHGLSGLQQYF
clone size: NA
V gene: TRBV7-9
D gene: NA
J gene: TRBJ2-7

CDR3 DNA: TGTGCCAGCAGCGTAGGGACGGAGCGCTACTCTGGAAACACCATATATTTT
CDR3 protein: CASSVGTERYSGNTIYF
clone size: NA
V gene: TRBV9
D gene: NA
J gene: TRBJ1-3

CDR3 DNA: TGTGCCAGCAGCATACTGCTAGCGGGAGGGGGTTACAATGAGCAGTTCTTC
CDR3 protein: CASSILLAGGGYNEQFF
clone size: NA
V gene: TRBV5-6
D gene: TRBD2
J gene: TRBJ2-1

CDR3 DNA: TGTGCCAGCAGCTTAATTGGCAGCCCTGGGGCCAACGTCCTGACTTTC
CDR3 protein: CASSLIGSPGANVLTF
clone size: NA
V gene: TRBV7-3
D gene: NA
J gene: TRBJ2-6

CDR3 DNA: TGTGCCAGCAGAGACGGACAGGGTGGGGAGCAGTTCTTC
CDR3 protein: CASRDGQGGEQFF
clone size: many
V gene: TRBV25-1
D gene: TRBD1
J gene: TRBJ2-1

CDR3 DNA: TGCGCCAGCAGCCAAGACTCAGGGGCCCTTGAAGCTTTCTTT
CDR3 protein: CASSQDSGALEAFF
clone size: NA
V gene: TRBV4-3
D gene: NA
J gene: TRBJ1-1

CDR3 DNA: TGTGCCAGTAATCCGACAGTGAACTATGGCTACACCTTC
CDR3 protein: CASNPTVNYGYTF
clone size: few
V gene: TRBV19
D gene: NA
J gene: TRBJ1-2

CDR3 DNA: TGTGCCAGCAGATCCCAGAGGCGGGATACGCAGTATTTT
CDR3 protein: CASRSQRRDTQYF
clone size: NA
V gene: TRBV7-2
D gene: NA
J gene: TRBJ2-3

CDR3 DNA: TGTGCCAGCAGCGTAACGGGGGGGGAGACCCAGTACTTC
CDR3 protein: CASSVTGGETQYF
clone size: NA
V gene: TRBV5-4
D gene: TRBD2
J gene: TRBJ2-5

CDR3 DNA: TGTGCCAGCGGTAATTCACCCCTCCACTTT
CDR3 protein: CASGNSPLHF
clone size: few
V gene: TRBV5-4
D gene: NA
J gene: TRBJ1-6

CDR3 DNA: TGTGCCATCAGTGAGTCTGTCTCGGGATACAATGAGCAGTTCTTC
CDR3 protein: CAISESVSGYNEQFF
clone size: NA
V gene: TRBV10-3
D gene: NA
J gene: TRBJ2-1

CDR3 DNA: TGTGCCAGCAGCCTCGGGGCAGGCTTAGCTGGAAACACCATATATTTT
CDR3 protein: CASSLGAGLAGNTIYF
clone size: NA
V gene: TRBV28
D gene: NA
J gene: TRBJ1-3

CDR3 DNA: TGTGCCAGCAGCGGCCCCTCGGGACTAGCGGGAGGAAGGCACGAGCAGTACTTC
CDR3 protein: CASSGPSGLAGGRHEQYF
clone size: NA
V gene: TRBV3-1/TRBV3-2
D gene: TRBD2
J gene: TRBJ2-7

CDR3 DNA: TGTGCCAGCAGTTTCGGGGATTATGGCTACACCTTC
CDR3 protein: CASSFGDYGYTF
clone size: NA
V gene: TRBV12-3/TRBV12-4
D gene: NA
J gene: TRBJ1-2

CDR3 DNA: TGTGCCAGCAGTGAAGGCCACTCGCCGCTTCATGGCTACACCTTC
CDR3 protein: CASSEGHSPLHGYTF
clone size: NA
V gene: TRBV6-1
D gene: NA
J gene: TRBJ1-2

CDR3 DNA: TGCGCCAGCAGCTTGGGAAGTCCGTTTGCAACTAATGAAAAACTGTTTTTT
CDR3 protein: CASSLGSPFATNEKLFF
clone size: few
V gene: TRBV5-1
D gene: NA
J gene: TRBJ1-4

CDR3 DNA: TGCGCCAGCAGGCAAACAGAGAACTATAGCAATCAGCCCCAGCATTTT
CDR3 protein: CASRQTENYSNQPQHF
clone size: NA
V gene: TRBV4-1
D gene: NA
J gene: TRBJ1-5